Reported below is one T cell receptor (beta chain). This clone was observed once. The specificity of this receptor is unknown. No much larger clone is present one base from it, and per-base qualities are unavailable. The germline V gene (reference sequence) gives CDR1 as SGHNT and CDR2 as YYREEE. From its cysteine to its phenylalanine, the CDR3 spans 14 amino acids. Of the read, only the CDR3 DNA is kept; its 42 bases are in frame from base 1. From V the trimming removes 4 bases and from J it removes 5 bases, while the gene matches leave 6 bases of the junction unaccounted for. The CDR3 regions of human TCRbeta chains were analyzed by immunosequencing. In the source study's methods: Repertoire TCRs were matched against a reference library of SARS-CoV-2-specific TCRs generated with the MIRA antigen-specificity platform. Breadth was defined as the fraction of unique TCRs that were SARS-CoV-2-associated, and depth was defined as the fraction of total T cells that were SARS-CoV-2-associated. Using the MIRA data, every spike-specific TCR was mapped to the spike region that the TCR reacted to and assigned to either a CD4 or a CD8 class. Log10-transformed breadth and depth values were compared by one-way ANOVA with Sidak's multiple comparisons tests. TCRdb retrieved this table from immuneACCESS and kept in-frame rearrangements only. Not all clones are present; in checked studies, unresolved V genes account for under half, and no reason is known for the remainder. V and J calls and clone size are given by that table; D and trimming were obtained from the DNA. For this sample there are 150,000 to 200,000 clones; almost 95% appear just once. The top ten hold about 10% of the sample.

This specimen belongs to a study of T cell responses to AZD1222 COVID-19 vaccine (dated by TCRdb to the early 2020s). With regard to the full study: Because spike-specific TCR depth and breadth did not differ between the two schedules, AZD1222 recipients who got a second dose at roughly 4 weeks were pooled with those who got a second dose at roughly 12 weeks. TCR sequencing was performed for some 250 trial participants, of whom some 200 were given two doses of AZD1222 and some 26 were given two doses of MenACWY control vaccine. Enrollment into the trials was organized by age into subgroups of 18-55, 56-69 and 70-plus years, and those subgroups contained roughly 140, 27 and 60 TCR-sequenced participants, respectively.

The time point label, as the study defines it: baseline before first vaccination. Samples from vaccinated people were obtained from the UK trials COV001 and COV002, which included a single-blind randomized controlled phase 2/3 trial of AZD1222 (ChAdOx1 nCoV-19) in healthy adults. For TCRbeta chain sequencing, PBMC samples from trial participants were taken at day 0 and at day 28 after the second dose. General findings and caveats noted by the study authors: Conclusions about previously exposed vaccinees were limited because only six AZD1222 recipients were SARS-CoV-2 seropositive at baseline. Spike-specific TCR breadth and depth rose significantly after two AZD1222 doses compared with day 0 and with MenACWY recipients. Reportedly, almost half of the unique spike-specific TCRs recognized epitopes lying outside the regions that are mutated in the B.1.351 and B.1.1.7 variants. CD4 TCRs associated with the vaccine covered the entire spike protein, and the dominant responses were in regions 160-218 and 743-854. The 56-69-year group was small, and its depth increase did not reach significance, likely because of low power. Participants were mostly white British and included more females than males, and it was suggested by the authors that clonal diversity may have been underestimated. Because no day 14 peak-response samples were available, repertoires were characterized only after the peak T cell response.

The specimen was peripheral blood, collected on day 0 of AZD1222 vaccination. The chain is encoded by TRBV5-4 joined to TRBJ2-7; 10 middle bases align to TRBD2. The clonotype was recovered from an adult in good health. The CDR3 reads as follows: CASSLAGASHEQYF. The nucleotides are TGTGCCAGCAGCCTAGCGGGAGCTAGCCACGAGCAGTACTTC.